The following is a TCR beta chain sequence with its context. Its antigen has not been determined. No much larger clone exists at a distance of one base, and base qualities are not known. From a lookup of the germline V gene, CDR1 and CDR2 are MDHEN and SYDVKM. Here V drops 5 bases and J drops 2 bases, and the junction holds 3 bases not matched to any gene. Inclusive of the bounding cysteine and phenylalanine, the CDR3 is 15 residues long. The CDR3 DNA has 45 bases and is translated from base 1. The cohort consisted of more than 650 healthy bone marrow donors. Cohort members were all nominally healthy when sampled, although unrecorded immune exposures were likely present. The donor was CMV seronegative and was included in the group of around 320 seronegative cohort members. A peripheral blood sample was collected from each donor, and TCR beta sequencing was performed on peripheral blood mononuclear cells. The Qiagen DNeasy Blood Extraction Kit was used to extract genomic DNA from the blood cell samples.

The data derive from a study of cytomegalovirus exposure and HLA in healthy donors (dated by TCRdb to 2016 to 2017). About the study as a whole: An earlier analysis of more than 550 of the donors reported 276 Gb of sequence data and around 110 million unique TCR beta sequences obtained from 150 million to 200 million T cells. The study combined high-throughput TCR immunosequencing, statistical association of individual TCRs with disease status, and machine learning to predict cytomegalovirus infection status. Of the roughly 400 genotyped donors, 81% were placed in the genetic ancestry cluster associated with self-reported Caucasian donors. All discovery cohort repertoires had been generated using a single sequencing platform. In an earlier analysis of 550 to 700 of the donors, high-throughput TCR beta sequencing was used to judge whether each TCR beta V gene segment behaved as functional or pseudogenic. A later genetic analysis used genome-wide SNP genotypes for about 65% of the roughly 670 donors, treating that subset as a discovery cohort. Typing coverage varied by locus: 629-630 donors for A, B, C, DRB1 and DQB1; 500 to 550 for DQA1; about 570 for DPA1; fewer than 480 for DPB1. Donor age, sex, ethnicity and CMV serostatus were compiled together with the repertoire data. An early release covering 500 to 750 HLA-typed donors comprised around 300 gigabases of sequencing data and approximately 85 million unique TCR sequences. Along with the roughly 670-subject first cohort, a separate validation cohort of around 110 different subjects was used. The T cell repertoires of 666 subjects were profiled by immunosequencing and related to cytomegalovirus serostatus. In the later analysis, no new phenotypic data were used to find candidate immune exposures; instead, reliance was placed on TCR beta sequences and their occurrence across donors. Both class I and class II loci were covered by HLA typing, at four-digit resolution. The study aimed to test whether signatures of past pathogen exposure could be identified by cataloging public T cell receptors. Roughly 5 DR-DQ haplotypes were handled as single units for association and clustering, since linkage in the cohort was strong. On average, 235,054 unique TCR beta nucleotide sequences were sequenced per donor among 300 to 500 genotyped donors of the cohort, with roughly 18% of those sequences being non-productive. A later analysis re-analyzed previously published TCR beta repertoires from 600 to 850 donors and added high-resolution HLA genotyping to study TCR occurrence patterns.

The protocol used for the library was the immunoSEQ multiplex PCR assay. A mixture of 60 forward primers for TCR Vbeta segments and 13 reverse primers for TCR Jbeta segments was used in the multiplex PCR. The CDR3 region of rearranged TCR beta genes was amplified from genomic DNA by a multiplex PCR assay. On the Illumina HiSeq System, the amplified TCR beta libraries were sequenced as 87-base-pair reads. The original methods were these. Across the 670 or so repertoires, a later analysis counted tens of millions of unique TCR beta chains, approximately 10 million of which were shared by at least two donors. Raw reads were error-corrected and collapsed into unique sequences with a nearest-neighbor algorithm that merged closely related sequences to remove PCR and sequencing errors. V, D and J gene segments were assigned by aligning CDR3 sequences to IMGT reference sequences. For a sequence to be retained, at least a six-nucleotide match to both a V gene segment and a J gene segment was required. Rearrangements were classified as productive when the CDR3 lacked stop codons and remained in frame with V and J, and all other rearrangements were classified as non-productive. CDR3 was defined according to IMGT convention as the region running from the second conserved V-encoded cysteine to the conserved J-encoded phenylalanine. The earlier analysis of 450 to 750 of the donors excluded any sequence lacking an unambiguous match to a single V gene segment. An earlier analysis of a few hundred of the donors called V segments functional above 56.7% productive rearrangements and segregating when the between-donor standard deviation exceeded 5%. A statistical classification framework was developed to diagnose cytomegalovirus status using the catalog of TCR beta chain sequences. A later analysis assigned V and J genes by comparing TCR nucleotide sequences with IMGT/GENE-DB human TR gene sequences. Using the TCRdist pipeline, a later analysis assigned CDR3 sequences along with most-parsimonious VDJ recombination scenarios. In a later analysis, each TCR beta chain was defined by its CDR3 amino acid sequence together with its V-gene family, and reads lacking a unique V-gene family were excluded. In a later analysis, approximately 590 highly shared, low-generation-probability nucleotide sequences were removed to address suspected cross-contamination and a sequencing artifact. In a later analysis, a clonal expansion index was calculated for each public chain from normalized within-repertoire ranks of inferred template counts. In a later analysis, generation probabilities were computed using a VDJ recombination model fitted to out-of-frame rearrangements, and the results were checked against IGoR. Hypergeometric tests were used in a later analysis to score TCR-TCR, TCR-HLA and TCR-CMV co-occurrence, with a repertoire-size bias correction applied to the TCR pairs. False discovery rates were estimated in a later analysis by permuting HLA or CMV assignments 20 times. In a later analysis, co-occurring TCRs were grouped using DBSCAN, with TCRdist sequence similarity added in when clustering inside HLA-allele-positive subsets. Repertoires with fewer than 30,000 or more than 120,000 public chains, plus five repertoires with anomalous nucleotide sharing, were excluded from co-occurrence clustering. The table comes from immuneACCESS by way of TCRdb, which keeps in-frame sequences with V and J called. Part of the clones is missing from these tables; in studies checked, under half for an unresolved V gene and the rest for unknown reasons. V, J and clone size were drawn from that table, and D and trimming were deduced from the DNA. The sample table contains 160,000 or so clones; only one count was recorded for 65% to 85% of them. The ten top clones hold roughly 1.5% of the sample.

What the study reported, not specific to this receptor: Some IMGT-functional V segments, including TRBV6-2 and TRBV6-3, could not be told apart with the 87-base-pair reads, so those segments were excluded. Most CMV-associated TCR beta chains appeared to be HLA-restricted in a later analysis, and the HLA associations seemed to be driven largely by CMV exposure. In vitro tests confirmed that a few of the cytomegalovirus-associated TCR beta chains recognize cytomegalovirus antigens. A further reported finding was that TCR beta sequences accurately predicted the HLA-A and HLA-B alleles for most subjects in the first cohort. Across donors, most TCR sequences were observed very rarely, whereas some public TCRs were present in many individuals. It was suggested by the authors that the approach could potentially be generalized to other disease states and immunological phenotypes. A later analysis found that HLA-associated TCR beta chains were more clonally expanded and had lower generation probabilities than equally common non-associated chains. The cohort was sequenced for TCR beta chains only, and without alpha or paired-chain data the features that could be detected were limited. For the cohort, immune exposure information was limited to CMV serostatus. A later analysis found that TCR association rates varied across HLA loci, with DRB1 alleles showing the most associated TCRs and HLA-C alleles the fewest. Compared with the roughly 670-donor mean, donors in an Asian-associated ancestry cluster had fewer N-insertions in productive TCRs, according to a later genetic analysis. Several of the top co-occurrence clusters appeared to be linked to parvovirus B19, influenza, CMV and Epstein-Barr virus, according to a later analysis. The presence/absence analyses assumed that sequencing depth was roughly uniform across donors, and that assumption may not be true. A cluster of highly shared sequence variants was judged likely to be a technical artifact of the sequencing pipeline. Assigning TCR associations to individual alleles was difficult when HLA alleles, especially DR and DQ, strongly co-occurred. The earlier analysis of approximately 560 of the donors excluded fewer than 20 rarely observed V segments, including chromosome 9 orphons, because counts were too low. A later analysis associated about 17,000 TCR beta sequences with specific HLA alleles at a false discovery rate of 0.05. Correlated functional status among segregating V segments might reflect linkage disequilibrium, but an unknown experimental factor could not be ruled out. In a later genetic analysis, a missense DCLRE1C variant was associated with V-gene and J-gene trimming of TCR beta chains, and the association was replicated in an independent cohort. The classifier was reported to diagnose cytomegalovirus status with high specificity and sensitivity in both the original cohort and the validation cohort. An earlier analysis of approximately 530 of the donors showed that most TCR beta V segments appeared in productive rearrangements either about 90% or about 30% of the time, which broadly matched IMGT annotations. The study gave a list of about 160 TCR beta chains associated with cytomegalovirus. Because HLA typing was missing for some donors at each locus, association tests included only the typed subset.

The receptor chain draws on TRBV28 and TRBJ2-7; TRBD2 agrees with 13 junctional bases. The source is a woman aged 18-29 years in good health and CMV-seronegative. Material for sequencing was PBMCs. The nucleotides read TGTGCCAGCAGTCCCACTAGCGGGGGGGCCTACGAGCAGTACTTC. It is translated as CASSPTSGGAYEQYF.